This T cell receptor (beta chain) was obtained from a study of identical twins. Study results and caveats: Insertions ran lower in abundant cord blood beta clonotypes, though not in memory repertoires. The authors drew conclusions from cross-sectional statistical analysis rather than following the same donors.

Germline loops: CDR1 SGHNT, CDR2 YENEEA. The CDR3 sequence is 14 residues long. Trimming removed 5 bases at V and 4 bases at J, with 14 bases between. TCRdb re-called the 5' RACE reads through MiXCR, storing one row per CDR3 protein. The table records about 520,000 distinct CDR3 sequences, 22% of them present only once. About this clonotype itself: As yet, its antigen is unknown.

This sample also appeared in a second study, on T cells expressing NK-cell markers.

The J gene is TRBJ1-2, the V gene TRBV11-3, with a weak D call TRBD1 (5 bases). The source material was CD4+ T cells sorted from blood. The sequence was collected from a young woman in good health. Here the CDR3 reads CASSVNRDSYGYTF. The CDR3 DNA is TGTGCCAGCAGCGTCAATCGGGACTCCTATGGCTACACCTTC.